This T cell receptor (beta chain) was retrieved from a study of monozygotic twins with inflammatory bowel disease. Overall study findings and caveats: The analysis yielded no support for one strong signal or clonotype associated with IBD.

Concerning this clonotype itself: What it binds is not known.

Template switching introduced UMIs that contain a 6-nucleotide sample barcode. With the 5' RACE reads reprocessed, TCRdb shows one record per CDR3 protein and no DNA. Its table records 300,000 to 400,000 distinct CDR3 sequences. CDR1 and CDR2 from the germline V gene are SGHTA and FQGTGA. The CDR3 is 16 amino acids. Sequencing used blood. The chain uses TRBV7-3 and TRBJ2-1; there is no DNA to check the TCRdb D call of TRBD2. The source of this sequence is a human donor with ulcerative colitis or Crohn's disease, or a healthy co-twin of an affected twin (not recorded which). CDR3 region: CASSSPGTSGLNEQFF.